The rows below give T cell receptor beta chains drawn from one sample of a study of CD8+CD57+ T cells in acquired aplastic anemia. TCRdb reanalysed the reads using MiXCR and keeps one entry per CDR3 protein. In the table there are about 120,000 distinct CDR3 sequences, approximately 50% of which are singletons. Sample: sorted CD4+, CD8+, or CD8+CD57+ T cells (not recorded which) from PBMCs. The origin of the receptors is a human donor with aplastic anemia. CDR3s include the opening cysteine and the closing phenylalanine or tryptophan. The order of the fields is CDR3 protein, CDR3 DNA, J gene, D gene, CDR3 length, clone size, V gene. D genes are given only for firm matches. Rows give clone size only sometimes, using once, few, many, or a class for an expanded clone.

CDR3: CASSRSDYNRAPYEQYF
DNA: TGTGCCAGCAGCCGATCCGATTACAACAGGGCCCCCTACGAGCAGTACTTC
J: TRBJ2-7
D: -
length: 17
size: -
V: TRBV11-2

CDR3: CAISDGNPKGETQYF
DNA: TGTGCCATCAGTGACGGTAACCCCAAGGGAGAGACCCAGTACTTC
J: TRBJ2-5
D: -
length: 15
size: -
V: TRBV10-3

CDR3: CASSGGTGVYEQYF
DNA: TGTGCCAGCAGCGGAGGGACGGGAGTCTACGAGCAGTACTTC
J: TRBJ2-7
D: -
length: 14
size: -
V: TRBV7-9

CDR3: CSWSFHNEQFF
DNA: TGCAGCTGGTCATTCCACAATGAGCAGTTCTTC
J: TRBJ2-1
D: -
length: 11
size: -
V: TRBV29-1

CDR3: CASSLGSQNTEAFF
DNA: TGTGCCAGCAGCTTAGGTAGCCAGAACACTGAAGCTTTCTTT
J: TRBJ1-1
D: -
length: 14
size: -
V: TRBV7-8

CDR3: CASGQGGNTEAFF
DNA: TGTGCCAGCGGACAGGGGGGGAACACTGAAGCTTTCTTT
J: TRBJ1-1
D: TRBD1
length: 13
size: -
V: TRBV7-3

CDR3: CAISESSEQYF
DNA: TGTGCCATCAGTGAGTCGAGCGAGCAGTACTTC
J: TRBJ2-7
D: -
length: 11
size: once
V: TRBV10-3

CDR3: CASSLAGNSPLHF
DNA: TGCGCCAGCAGCTTGGCCGGGAACTCACCCCTCCACTTT
J: TRBJ1-6
D: -
length: 13
size: -
V: TRBV5-1

CDR3: CASSLGGTENTEAFF
DNA: TGTGCCAGCAGCTTGGGAGGGACGGAGAACACTGAAGCTTTCTTT
J: TRBJ1-1
D: -
length: 15
size: -
V: TRBV5-4

CDR3: CAISESGSMNTEAFF
DNA: TGTGCCATCAGTGAGTCGGGATCCATGAACACTGAAGCTTTCTTT
J: TRBJ1-1
D: -
length: 15
size: once
V: TRBV10-3

CDR3: CASSLASAGTDTQYF
DNA: TGCGCCAGCAGCTTGGCCTCGGCAGGCACAGATACGCAGTATTTT
J: TRBJ2-3
D: -
length: 15
size: once
V: TRBV5-1

CDR3: CASSFYRGTDEQYF
DNA: TGTGCCAGTAGTTTTTACAGGGGAACGGATGAGCAGTACTTC
J: TRBJ2-7
D: TRBD1
length: 14
size: many
V: TRBV19

CDR3: CATSSGTGGTDTQYF
DNA: TGTGCCACCAGCAGTGGGACAGGGGGCACAGATACGCAGTATTTT
J: TRBJ2-3
D: TRBD1
length: 15
size: -
V: TRBV15

CDR3: CASSLSPSGRETQYF
DNA: TGTGCCAGCAGTTTAAGCCCTAGCGGCCGAGAGACCCAGTACTTC
J: TRBJ2-5
D: TRBD2
length: 15
size: -
V: TRBV6-4

CDR3: CASSESWNTEAFF
DNA: TGCGCCAGCAGTGAGTCCTGGAACACTGAAGCTTTCTTT
J: TRBJ1-1
D: -
length: 13
size: few
V: TRBV10-1

CDR3: CSARPNRDSYNEQFF
DNA: TGCAGTGCTAGACCAAACAGGGACTCCTACAATGAGCAGTTCTTC
J: TRBJ2-1
D: -
length: 15
size: -
V: TRBV20-1

CDR3: CASREGAGGVRDTQYF
DNA: TGTGCCAGCAGGGAAGGCGCAGGGGGCGTTCGAGATACGCAGTATTTT
J: TRBJ2-3
D: TRBD1
length: 16
size: many
V: TRBV6-1

CDR3: CASSETGETQYF
DNA: TGCGCCAGCAGCGAAACGGGGGAGACCCAGTACTTC
J: TRBJ2-5
D: -
length: 12
size: many
V: TRBV5-1

CDR3: CASSRIDRIYEQYF
DNA: TGTGCCAGCAGCCGGATAGACAGAATCTACGAGCAGTACTTC
J: TRBJ2-7
D: -
length: 14
size: -
V: TRBV28

CDR3: CASSLGFEQYF
DNA: TGTGCCAGCAGCTTGGGGTTCGAGCAGTACTTC
J: TRBJ2-7
D: -
length: 11
size: -
V: TRBV5-6

CDR3: CASIGLLNSPLHF
DNA: TGTGCCAGCATTGGTCTCCTTAATTCACCCCTCCACTTT
J: TRBJ1-6
D: -
length: 13
size: few
V: TRBV25-1

CDR3: CASSLALGGNQPQHF
DNA: TGTGCCAGCAGCTTAGCGCTGGGGGGCAATCAGCCCCAGCATTTT
J: TRBJ1-5
D: -
length: 15
size: many
V: TRBV7-8

CDR3: CASSGQVYEQYF
DNA: TGCGCCAGCAGTGGACAGGTCTACGAGCAGTACTTC
J: TRBJ2-7
D: -
length: 12
size: -
V: TRBV10-2

CDR3: CASSMGTGRFEQYF
DNA: TGTGCCAGTAGTATGGGGACAGGGCGCTTCGAGCAGTACTTC
J: TRBJ2-7
D: TRBD1
length: 14
size: -
V: TRBV19

CDR3: CASSYGGLAGDVGELFF
DNA: TGTGCCAGCAGTTACGGGGGACTAGCGGGAGATGTCGGGGAGCTGTTTTTT
J: TRBJ2-2
D: TRBD2
length: 17
size: -
V: TRBV6-5

CDR3: CASSIRGGAGNEQFF
DNA: TGTGCCAGCAGCATACGGGGGGGGGCAGGGAATGAGCAGTTCTTC
J: TRBJ2-1
D: TRBD2
length: 15
size: many
V: TRBV9

CDR3: CASSQRGHEQYF
DNA: TGTGCCAGCAGTCAACGGGGCCACGAGCAGTACTTC
J: TRBJ2-7
D: -
length: 12
size: -
V: TRBV7-2

CDR3: CASSPGKGYEQYF
DNA: TGCGCCAGCAGCCCGGGCAAGGGCTACGAGCAGTACTTC
J: TRBJ2-7
D: -
length: 13
size: many
V: TRBV4-3

CDR3: CASSVQNDQPQHF
DNA: TGCGCCAGCAGTGTTCAGAATGATCAGCCCCAGCATTTT
J: TRBJ1-5
D: -
length: 13
size: -
V: TRBV10-2

CDR3: CASSRPGQGQYF
DNA: TGTGCCAGCAGCCGTCCGGGACAGGGGCAGTATTTT
J: TRBJ2-3
D: TRBD1
length: 12
size: -
V: TRBV11-2

CDR3: CASRSSLRGLQETQYF
DNA: TGTGCCAGTAGGTCCTCCTTGCGGGGTCTGCAAGAGACCCAGTACTTC
J: TRBJ2-5
D: -
length: 16
size: -
V: TRBV19

CDR3: CATSDLRRDTEAFF
DNA: TGTGCCACCAGTGATTTGAGGCGGGACACTGAAGCTTTCTTT
J: TRBJ1-1
D: -
length: 14
size: -
V: TRBV24-1

CDR3: CASTSRTLGSPLHF
DNA: TGTGCCAGCACTTCAAGGACTCTGGGGTCACCCCTCCACTTT
J: TRBJ1-6
D: -
length: 14
size: -
V: TRBV7-2

CDR3: CASSLESSWDEQFF
DNA: TGTGCCAGCAGCTTAGAGAGTAGCTGGGATGAGCAGTTCTTC
J: TRBJ2-1
D: -
length: 14
size: many
V: TRBV11-3

CDR3: CATDRSCTDTQYF
DNA: TGTGCCACCGATCGCTCCTGCACAGATACGCAGTATTTT
J: TRBJ2-3
D: -
length: 13
size: -
V: TRBV25-1

CDR3: CASSEASSIDNEQFF
DNA: TGTGCCAGCAGTGAAGCCTCCTCGATTGACAATGAGCAGTTCTTC
J: TRBJ2-1
D: -
length: 15
size: few
V: TRBV2

CDR3: CAISEAGSQHF
DNA: TGTGCCATCAGTGAGGCGGGGTCCCAGCATTTT
J: TRBJ1-5
D: -
length: 11
size: few
V: TRBV10-3

CDR3: CASSDGGTPRETQYF
DNA: TGTGCCAGCAGTGACGGGGGGACTCCCAGGGAGACCCAGTACTTC
J: TRBJ2-5
D: TRBD2
length: 15
size: -
V: TRBV2

CDR3: CATSGPIGGRETQYF
DNA: TGTGCCACCAGCGGACCAATCGGGGGGAGGGAGACCCAGTACTTC
J: TRBJ2-5
D: TRBD2
length: 15
size: few
V: TRBV15

CDR3: CAISTGLAKNIQYF
DNA: TGTGCCATCAGTACCGGGCTAGCCAAAAACATTCAGTACTTC
J: TRBJ2-4
D: -
length: 14
size: -
V: TRBV10-3

CDR3: CASSQKERTTDTQYF
DNA: TGCGCCAGCAGCCAAAAGGAGCGGACCACAGATACGCAGTATTTT
J: TRBJ2-3
D: -
length: 15
size: few
V: TRBV4-1

CDR3: CSARESYTGELFF
DNA: TGCAGTGCGCGGGAGTCGTACACCGGGGAGCTGTTTTTT
J: TRBJ2-2
D: TRBD2
length: 13
size: -
V: TRBV20-1

CDR3: CAISEYSPNYGYTF
DNA: TGTGCCATCAGTGAGTACAGCCCTAACTATGGCTACACCTTC
J: TRBJ1-2
D: -
length: 14
size: once
V: TRBV10-3

CDR3: CASSDVGSNQPQHF
DNA: TGTGCCAGCAGTGATGTCGGAAGCAATCAGCCCCAGCATTTT
J: TRBJ1-5
D: -
length: 14
size: many
V: TRBV2

CDR3: CASSYTENQPQHF
DNA: TGTGCCAGCAGTTATACTGAGAATCAGCCCCAGCATTTT
J: TRBJ1-5
D: -
length: 13
size: many
V: TRBV6-2/TRBV6-3

CDR3: CSVSRAENTEAFF
DNA: TGCAGCGTTTCAAGGGCAGAAAACACTGAAGCTTTCTTT
J: TRBJ1-1
D: -
length: 13
size: -
V: TRBV29-1

CDR3: CAISESGEVKYF
DNA: TGTGCCATCAGCGAGTCTGGAGAGGTAAAGTACTTC
J: TRBJ2-7
D: -
length: 12
size: -
V: TRBV10-3

CDR3: CASSLTRTYEQYF
DNA: TGTGCCAGCAGCTTGACCCGGACCTACGAGCAGTACTTC
J: TRBJ2-7
D: -
length: 13
size: -
V: TRBV7-9

CDR3: CSVDPTGSTDTQYF
DNA: TGCAGCGTTGATCCCACAGGGAGCACAGATACGCAGTATTTT
J: TRBJ2-3
D: -
length: 14
size: -
V: TRBV29-1

CDR3: CAIRGRLDSGNTIYF
DNA: TGTGCCATCCGGGGGAGACTCGACTCTGGAAACACCATATATTTT
J: TRBJ1-3
D: -
length: 15
size: -
V: TRBV10-3